This T cell receptor beta chain stems from a study of PD-1 blockade in classical Hodgkin lymphoma. Study observations and caveats: For complete responders, baseline diversity was comparable to that of newly diagnosed patients.

Profiled with immunoSEQ multiplex PCR; TCRdb holds only in-frame clones, not every one. The sample holds under 30,000 clones, 86% seen once. Germline V CDR1 and CDR2: SGHTA, FQGNSA. The length of the CDR3 is 13 residues. The trim removed 5 bases at V and 2 bases at J, leaving 2 bases unmatched. This clone has only a few counts. Its specificity is unknown. The time point denotes: cycle 4 day 1 (C4D1), after six to seven weeks of nivolumab. With no exception, relapse followed autologous stem cell transplantation in all patients, and brentuximab vedotin exposure varied. Magnetic negative selection purified CD4+ T cells from thawed PBMCs. Each best response was a complete response, a partial response or progressive disease.

The sequencing here drew on CD4+ T cells from blood, taken before the fourth cycle of nivolumab. J is TRBJ1-2 and V is TRBV7-2; 7 nucleotides agree with TRBD1. This clonotype was sampled from a human donor with classical Hodgkin lymphoma. CDR3 nucleotides: TGTGCCAGCAGCCCGGACAGGAACTATGGCTACACCTTC. Translating it yields CASSPDRNYGYTF.